The 23 T cell receptor beta chains reported below all come from one sample, sequenced in a study of blood T cell repertoires in COVID-19. The repertoire was sequenced with immunoSEQ multiplex PCR; TCRdb's copy has only in-frame clones and lacks some. The top ten clones hold about 4% of a sample with a few hundred thousand clones, 75% to 90% of them seen once. Sequencing used PBMCs or T cells enriched from blood (not recorded which). The receptors originated from a woman in her 30s who had been exposed to COVID-19.

This chain uses TRBV30 with TRBJ1-5; 10 nucleotides line up with TRBD1. CDR1 and CDR2 from the germline V gene are GTSNPN and SVGIG (reference sequence). This CDR3 spans 16 amino acids. V dropped 2 bases and J dropped 4; count of bases not matched to a gene: 8. Here the CDR3 reads CAWSQRWTGGNQPQHF. In DNA, the CDR3 is TGTGCCTGGAGTCAACGTTGGACAGGGGGTAATCAGCCCCAGCATTTT.

The V and J genes are TRBV19 and TRBJ1-4, with D possibly matching TRBD1 (6 bases). The CDR3 has 17 residues. Germline values: CDR1 LNHDA, CDR2 SQIVND (reference sequence). V gave up 3 bases and J gave up 7 bases, with 21 bases separating them. CDR3 nucleotides: TGTGCCAGTAGTATGAATGCTCGGGGGGGCCAGGGTGAAAAACTGTTTTTT. Encoded protein: CASSMNARGGQGEKLFF.

The V and J genes are TRBV6-5 and TRBJ1-2; D call uncertain. The CDR3 contains 13 residues. Trimming took off 5 bases at V and 5 bases at J, with 12 bases between the two ends. Per germline, CDR1 MNHEY and CDR2 SVGAGI. Here the CDR3 reads CASSNPGFYGYTF. For the CDR3, the DNA is TGTGCCAGCAGTAACCCAGGATTTTATGGCTACACCTTC.

V gene TRBV20-1 combines with J gene TRBJ2-3, with D maybe TRBD2 (5 bases). The germline V gene has CDR1 DFQATT and CDR2 SNEGSKA (reference sequence). The ends were cut back, 3 bases at V and 5 bases at J, with 15 bases in the middle. The CDR3 sequence is 14 residues long. The CDR3 is CSASPRGSQDTQYF. The CDR3 DNA sequence: TGCAGTGCTAGTCCTCGAGGGTCCCAAGATACGCAGTATTTT.

V gene TRBV3-1 (or the pseudogene TRBV3-2) combines with J gene TRBJ2-7, with TRBD1 matching over 10 bases. CDR1 and CDR2 (germline): LGHDT, YNNKEL (reference sequence). The CDR3 spans 14 residues. Trimming cost V 4 bases and J 3 bases; bases outside gene matches: 3. The CDR3 is CASSPGTGVYEQYF. CDR3 sequence (DNA): TGTGCCAGCAGCCCCGGGACAGGGGTCTACGAGCAGTACTTC.

V usage is TRBV19 and J usage is TRBJ1-1; TRBD1 is a possible D gene (6 bases). In germline, CDR1 is LNHDA, CDR2 SQIVND (reference sequence). CDR3 length: 12 residues. Trimming pared 0 bases from V and 7 bases from J, leaving 6 bases between. The DNA for the CDR3 is TGTGCCAGTAGTATAGAGGACAGTGAAGCTTTCTTT. It translates to CASSIEDSEAFF.

This rearrangement joins TRBV5-1 to TRBJ2-5; 7 bases line up with TRBD1. CDR3 length: 13 amino acids. Trimming took 1 base from V and 5 from J; bases not matched to a gene: 2. The germline V gene encodes CDR1 SGHRS and CDR2 YFSETQ. CDR3 bases: TGCGCCAGCAGCTTGACAGGGGATGAGACCCAGTACTTC. Its translation is CASSLTGDETQYF.

The chain couples TRBV28 to TRBJ2-2; possibly TRBD1 for D (6 bases). The V gene lost 7 bases and the J gene lost 5 bases, with 14 bases spanning the gap. CDR1 and CDR2 (germline): MDHEN, SYDVKM. The CDR3 runs 14 residues. CDR3 sequence: CASKWGQGTGELFF. CDR3 nucleotides: TGTGCCAGCAAATGGGGGCAGGGAACCGGGGAGCTGTTTTTT.

The chain has TRBV30 and TRBJ2-7; D is perhaps TRBD2 (6 bases). Germline V gene data show CDR1 as GTSNPN and CDR2 as SVGIG (reference sequence). Trimming took off 0 bases at V and 6 bases at J, with 15 bases between the two ends. The CDR3 is 14 residues long. As DNA, the CDR3 is TGTGCCTGGAGTGTATCGCGGGGTTGGGGCGAGCAGTACTTC. Its translation is CAWSVSRGWGEQYF.

CDR3 region: CASSPTGVNDYGYTF. CDR3 sequence (DNA): TGTGCCAGCAGCCCCACAGGGGTGAATGACTATGGCTACACCTTC. The chain uses TRBV7-9 and TRBJ1-2, with 7 bases identical to TRBD1. Germline-derived CDR1 and CDR2 are SEHNR and FQNEAQ (reference sequence). V shed 5 bases and J 3 bases; nucleotides not matched to a gene: 9. The CDR3 is 15 amino acids.

This chain uses TRBV5-1 with TRBJ2-5; tentative D call: TRBD2 (6 bases). The germline V gene encodes CDR1 SGHRS and CDR2 YFSETQ. This CDR3 region has 14 residues. V shed 4 bases and J shed 1 base, with 11 bases lying between them. CDR3 coding DNA: TGCGCCAGCAGCGCGGGACGGATCCAAGAGACCCAGTACTTC. As protein: CASSAGRIQETQYF.

CDR3 DNA: TGTGCCAGTAGCTTCCAGGGGGGCTATGGCTACACCTTC. Translated, it gives CASSFQGGYGYTF. The V and J genes are TRBV19 and TRBJ1-2; 7 positions agree with TRBD1. Unmatched junction bases numbered 5, after V lost 6 bases and J lost 4 bases. There are 13 residues in the CDR3. CDR1 is LNHDA and CDR2 is SQIVND in the germline V gene (reference sequence).

This chain uses TRBV7-3 with TRBJ2-5, with 9 bases matching TRBD1. The V segment lost 5 bases and the J segment 4 bases; nucleotides outside the gene matches: 5. The CDR3 runs 14 residues. CDR1 is SGHTA and CDR2 is FQGTGA in the germline V gene. DNA for the CDR3: TGTGCCAGCAGCCCAGGGACAGGGTTAGAGACCCAGTACTTC. It encodes CASSPGTGLETQYF.

The rearrangement uses TRBV23-1 and TRBJ1-5; D ambiguous. TRBV23-1 is recorded as an ORF, its role being uncertain. CDR3 length: 16 amino acids. V was cut by 3 bases and J by 0 bases, with 12 bases left in between. CDR3 nucleotides: TGCGCCAGCAGTCACTCGCCGGGGTATAGCAATCAGCCCCAGCATTTT. Protein: CASSHSPGYSNQPQHF.

The chain links TRBV18 to TRBJ2-1, with unresolved D. The germline gives CDR1 KGHSH, CDR2 LQKENI. CDR3 length equals 11 residues. Trimming left V 4 bases short and J 7 bases short, with 5 bases between. The CDR3 loop reads CASSLGNEQFF. CDR3 in DNA: TGTGCCAGCTCACTCGGGAATGAGCAGTTCTTC.

The V gene is TRBV5-1, the J gene TRBJ1-1, with D unresolved. Per germline, CDR1 SGHRS and CDR2 YFSETQ. Trimming cost V 3 bases and J 1 base, with 13 bases left between them. The CDR3 length is 15 residues. CDR3 sequence (DNA): TGCGCCAGCAGCTCAGGCTACAACCAGAACACTGAAGCTTTCTTT. It yields the protein CASSSGYNQNTEAFF.

This clone was detected once. This sequence joins TRBV5-6 and TRBJ2-2; a weak D match, TRBD1 (6 bases). The germline V gene encodes CDR1 SGHDT and CDR2 YYEEEE. The CDR3 consists of 18 residues. Trimming left V 4 bases short and J 5 bases short, with 24 bases between. The CDR3 region is CASSQPGPTGPGTGELFF. The CDR3 bases are TGTGCCAGCAGCCAGCCAGGCCCGACAGGCCCAGGGACCGGGGAGCTGTTTTTT. Full variable domain (remainder filled in from reference TRBV5-6 and TRBJ2-2): DAGVTQSPTHLIKTRGQQVTLRCSPKSGHDTVSWYQQALGQGPQFIFQYYEEEERQRGNFPDRFSGHQFPNYSSELNVNALLLGDSALYLCASSQPGPTGPGTGELFFGEGSRLTVL.

The chain recombines TRBV28 with TRBJ1-5, with D maybe TRBD1 (5 bases). Trimming left V 3 bases short and J 5 bases short, with 11 bases between. Germline loops: CDR1 MDHEN, CDR2 SYDVKM. There are 14 residues in the CDR3. CDR3 sequence (DNA): TGTGCCAGCAGTTTGCTGGGGGGGGATCAGCCCCAGCATTTT. This codes for CASSLLGGDQPQHF.

The chain carries TRBV5-6 and TRBJ2-7, with a tentative D call TRBD2 (5 bases). V was shortened by 7 bases and J by 7 bases, with 27 bases between the two germline ends. The CDR3 runs 16 residues. CDR1 is SGHDT, CDR2 YYEEEE, per germline. This CDR3 is CASSVGAGGPLSEQYF. The DNA of the CDR3 is TGTGCCAGCTCCGTCGGCGCCGGAGGACCCCTGAGTGAGCAGTACTTC.

The chain uses TRBV29-1 and TRBJ1-4, with a possible D match to TRBD1 (6 bases). The CDR3 covers 13 residues. From germline, CDR1 is SQVTM and CDR2 ANQGSEA. V lost 4 bases, J lost 7 bases, and 13 bases lay in between. The CDR3 here is CSVVAGVTEKLFF. The CDR3 DNA reads as TGCAGCGTTGTTGCAGGGGTTACTGAAAAACTGTTTTTT.

The rearrangement links TRBV5-1 to TRBJ2-5; 9 positions agree with TRBD2. The germline V gene encodes CDR1 SGHRS and CDR2 YFSETQ. This CDR3 region has 15 residues. V lost 6 bases to trimming and J lost 5 bases; unmatched junction nucleotides: 11. DNA for the CDR3: TGCGCCAGCACCCGGGGTAGCGGGGGTCAGGAGACCCAGTACTTC. Translated: CASTRGSGGQETQYF.

The CDR3 DNA is TGTGCCAGCAAAGCGGGCCAACATACGCAGTATTTT. It specifies CASKAGQHTQYF. The V gene is TRBV2, the J gene TRBJ2-3, with D possibly TRBD2 on 6 matching bases. This CDR3 is built from 12 residues. Germline CDR1 reads SNHLY; CDR2 reads FYNNEI. Trimming stripped 7 bases from V and 7 bases from J, with 12 bases between. The whole variable domain, remainder taken from reference TRBV2 and TRBJ2-3, is EPEVTQTPSHQVTQMGQEVILRCVPISNHLYFYWYRQILGQKVEFLVSFYNNEISEKSEIFDDQFSVERPDGSNFTLKIRSTKLEDSAMYFCASKAGQHTQYFGPGTRLTVL.

This sequence joins TRBV7-2 and TRBJ2-1, with 11 bases matching TRBD2. The ends lost 5 bases at V and 15 bases at J; junction bases unmatched: 15. The germline gives CDR1 SGHTA, CDR2 FQGNSA. CDR3 length equals 15 residues. The CDR3 DNA follows: TGTGCCAGCAGCCCATTACTAGCGGGGGCCCCGGGGGTGTTCTTC. This translates into CASSPLLAGAPGVFF.